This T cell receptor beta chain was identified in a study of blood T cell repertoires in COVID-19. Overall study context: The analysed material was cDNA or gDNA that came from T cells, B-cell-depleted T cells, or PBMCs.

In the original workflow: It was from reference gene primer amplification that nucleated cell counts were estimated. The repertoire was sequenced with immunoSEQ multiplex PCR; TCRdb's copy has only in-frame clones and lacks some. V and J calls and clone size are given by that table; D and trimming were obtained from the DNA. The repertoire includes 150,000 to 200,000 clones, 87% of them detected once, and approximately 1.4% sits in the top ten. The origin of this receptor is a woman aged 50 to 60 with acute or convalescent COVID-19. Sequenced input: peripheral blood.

The CDR3 DNA is TGTGCCAGCTCACCTCTCGCGGGGGAGAACGAGCAGTACTTC. It encodes CASSPLAGENEQYF. V is TRBV18 and J is TRBJ2-7, with 7 bases identical to TRBD2. CDR1 and CDR2 (germline): KGHSH, LQKENI. CDR3 size: 14 residues. V dropped 3 bases and J dropped 5; count of bases not matched to a gene: 7. Full variable domain (outside the CDR3, taken from reference TRBV18 and TRBJ2-7): NAGVMQNPRHLVRRRGQEARLRCSPMKGHSHVYWYRQLPEEGLKFMVYLQKENIIDESGMPKERFSAEFPKEGPSILRIQQVVRGDSAAYFCASSPLAGENEQYFGPGTRLTVT.